Listed here is a single T cell receptor (beta chain). Per the authors' pipeline: Counts of nucleated cells, estimated from reference gene primer amplification, were obtained. The table came from immunoSEQ multiplex PCR; TCRdb's copy has only in-frame clones and leaves some out. V, J and clone size are those of that table, while D and trimming were read from the DNA. The sample carries about 180,000 clones, approximately 84% recorded once. These data originate in a study of blood T cell repertoires in COVID-19. Study summary: The cDNA or gDNA used as material had been derived from T cells, B-cell-depleted T cells, or PBMCs.

This CDR3 region has 17 residues. Germline V lookup: CDR1 MNHEY, CDR2 SMNVEV (reference sequence). Unmatched junction bases numbered 9, after V lost 0 bases and J lost 4 bases. Seattle patients were enrolled during active infection and followed longitudinally. The sample consisted of peripheral blood. The V gene is TRBV27, the J gene TRBJ2-5, with 9 bases lining up with TRBD1. The receptor's source is a woman aged 45-59 years with COVID-19, enrolled during active disease. The CDR3 DNA sequence: TGTGCCAGCAGTTTATCCCGTACAGGGGGCGTGGGAGAGACCCAGTACTTC. It codes for CASSLSRTGGVGETQYF.